The T cell receptor beta chain under discussion was sequenced for a study of post-analysis software for immune sequencing data. Overall study: Clinical courses comprised relapsing-remitting, secondary progressive and progressive-relapsing multiple sclerosis.

The CDR3 has 16 residues. V was cut by 6 bases and J by 0 bases, with 18 bases left in between. Looked up from germline, CDR1 is DFQATT and CDR2 is SNEGSKA (reference sequence). Unique molecular identifiers tagged the TCR beta cDNA libraries. T cells numbering roughly 0.95 to 11 million gave rise to roughly 0.5 million cDNA molecules. TCRdb passed the PCR reads through MiXCR, listing each CDR3 protein once. The sample carries about 800,000 distinct CDR3 sequences, 30% recorded once. General observations from the study: Patients used about five TRBV segments, including TRBV5-6, TRBV5-1 and TRBV20-1, more often than controls. Normalized Chao1 diversity was significantly reduced in patients versus controls. F measure clustering grouped samples strongly by preparation batch.

A remark on this clonotype: Its antigen remains unidentified.

This clonotype was obtained from a girl aged 5-17 years with multiple sclerosis. The V call is TRBV20-1, the J call TRBJ1-5; tentative D call: TRBD1 (5 bases). What was sequenced was blood. In DNA form, the CDR3 reads TGCAGTGCAAACTACCCGGGCAGGGATAGCAATCAGCCCCAGCATTTT. Its protein is CSANYPGRDSNQPQHF.